This is a list of T cell receptor beta chains from one sample in a study of identical twins. TCRdb re-derived calls from the 5' RACE reads in MiXCR, one entry per CDR3 protein. The sample holds around 250,000 distinct CDR3 sequences, 6.5% seen once. The sample was also reused in another study, on T cells expressing NK-cell markers.

Sequenced input: CD8+ T cells sorted from blood. Every receptor here comes from a woman between 18 and 29 years old in good health. CDR3s leave out the opening cysteine and the closing phenylalanine or tryptophan. The order of the fields is clone size, V gene, J gene, CDR3 protein. For some rows the clone size is stated as once, few or many, or as a class when expanded; others skip it.

.,TRBV27,TRBJ2-1,ASSLAGNFNEQF
many,TRBV5-6,TRBJ2-1,ASSSLALTYNEQF
many,TRBV4-3,TRBJ2-1,ASSQDFRKVNNEQF
.,TRBV9,TRBJ2-7,ASSATRLWEGEQY
.,TRBV20-1,TRBJ2-1,SALSLAGVTPEQF
few,TRBV11-2,TRBJ1-2,ASSHGTDYGYT
few,TRBV24-1,TRBJ2-2,ARSGTHFGFTNTGELF
.,TRBV9,TRBJ2-1,ASSVGGSGGCF
few,TRBV7-9,TRBJ2-7,ASSLAGTGWHEQY
many,TRBV27,TRBJ2-3,ASSLPTGDRVKDTQY
many,TRBV15,TRBJ1-1,ATSRGDRVGVDTEAF
few,TRBV27,TRBJ2-2,ASSLFISSGTSTGELF
.,TRBV9,TRBJ2-7,ASSALTGSHEQY
many,TRBV5-1,TRBJ2-3,ASSFYPLRDTSTDTQY
many,TRBV6-2/TRBV6-3,TRBJ2-1,ASSPTSGYNEQF
few,TRBV9,TRBJ2-1,ASSVEGSALTNEQF
few,TRBV2,TRBJ1-1,ASRIRDGRSTEAF
many,TRBV7-8,TRBJ2-3,ASSLDPPREGRRDTQY
few,TRBV7-6,TRBJ2-1,ASSSGLYNEQF
few,TRBV7-2,TRBJ2-1,ASSFGVDEQF
.,TRBV18,TRBJ2-7,ASSPRAAGPYEQY
.,TRBV2,TRBJ2-2,ASSEVAAGELF
.,TRBV15,TRBJ2-3,ATSRTVASGILDTQY
few,TRBV30,TRBJ2-5,AWNGLGIVQETQY
.,TRBV30,TRBJ2-1,AWSGTRHEQF
few,TRBV20-1,TRBJ2-3,SARATDRGFTDTQY
many,TRBV20-1,TRBJ2-1,SAVLASTSYNEQF
.,TRBV9,TRBJ2-6,ASSGPRVGANVLT
.,TRBV10-3,TRBJ1-4,AISGATGELF
many,TRBV10-1,TRBJ2-7,ASSESEGGYEQY
many,TRBV6-1,TRBJ1-1,ASSQMRGFDTEAF
many,TRBV6-4,TRBJ1-1,ASSPGLMNTEAF
few,TRBV21-1,TRBJ2-7,ASSKSGGTYEQY
.,TRBV27,TRBJ2-1,ASSLSGSGYRNEQF
.,TRBV7-6,TRBJ2-7,ASSLEASGGPSYEQY
many,TRBV9,TRBJ2-1,ASSVGTLSSYNEQF
.,TRBV20-1,TRBJ2-7,SASGEGSYEQY
few,TRBV19,TRBJ2-1,ASRTSGGRYNEQF
.,TRBV9,TRBJ2-5,ASSVYGTPQETQY
many,TRBV3-1,TRBJ2-7,ASAPGLTYEQY
many,TRBV7-9,TRBJ1-1,ASSLGEAAF
many,TRBV5-1,TRBJ2-7,ASSFNYEQY
.,TRBV27,TRBJ2-1,ASSPRGRLISYNEQF
few,TRBV4-1,TRBJ2-2,ASSQNRNTGELF
.,TRBV12-5,TRBJ1-5,ASGLPGTGNQPQH
many,TRBV6-5,TRBJ2-7,ASRVNVYEQY
.,TRBV12-3/TRBV12-4,TRBJ2-1,ASSTGTLYNEQF
.,TRBV20-1,TRBJ1-2,SAPSGPGYT
many,TRBV14,TRBJ1-1,ASSRLGQGASRGTEAF
few,TRBV6-2/TRBV6-3,TRBJ2-7,ASSTGTGLIYEQY